This T cell receptor (delta chain) is drawn from a study of DNA immune sequencing with unique molecular identifiers. Background on the study: Buffy-coat γδ T cells, enriched immunomagnetically, supplied the sequenced genomic DNA.

This clone is medium-sized (0.01 to 0.1%). Primers for all 8 TRDV and 4 TRDJ genes amplified genomic DNA in 32-plex. The library had 12-nucleotide UMIs introduced over approximately 3 barcoding cycles, then a second adapter PCR. TCRdb ran CATT on the multiplex PCR reads. The sample lists thousands of delta-chain clones; less than 20% were seen once. The V segment lost 6 bases and the J segment 1 base; nucleotides outside the gene matches: 29. The CDR3 has 24 amino acids. CDR1 and CDR2 from the germline V gene are TSWWSYY and QGS. The sequencing input was gamma-delta T cells from PBMCs. This TCR derives from a human donor in good health. The rearrangement links TRDV1 to TRDJ1; 13 bases are shared with TRDD3. CDR3 DNA: TGTGCTCTTGGCCAATGGGGGAGTTTCCTACGGATAAACTGGGGGATACGCTTCACCGATAAACTCATCTTT. Protein product: CALGQWGSFLRINWGIRFTDKLIF.